The following is a T cell receptor (beta chain) sequence with its context. This sample stems from a study of blood T cell repertoires in COVID-19. On the study more broadly: Samples of COVID-19 (acute and convalescent) were obtained from the United States, Italy and Spain.

Adults between roughly 18 and 89 years of age took part from about two dozen US areas. Which cohort a participant joined came from the clinical history participants gave. Original processing notes: Counts of nucleated cells, estimated from reference gene primer amplification, were obtained. Generated by immunoSEQ multiplex PCR, the TCRdb table keeps only in-frame clones and is missing some. V and J calls plus clone size are reproduced from that table; the DNA served to infer D and trimming. The sample contains around 200,000 clones, about nine tenths of which appear only once. Deletions cut 4 bases from V and 5 bases from J, with 21 bases between. Germline V gene data show CDR1 as LNHDA and CDR2 as SQIVND (reference sequence). The CDR3 covers 17 residues.

This clonotype was obtained from a middle-aged woman with acute COVID-19. The chain recombines TRBV19 with TRBJ2-1; perhaps TRBD2 as D (6 bases). Sequencing used PBMCs or T cells enriched from blood (not recorded which). The CDR3: CASSNNRRAVGDNEQFF. The DNA of the CDR3 is TGTGCCAGTAGTAACAACAGGAGGGCTGTAGGGGACAATGAGCAGTTCTTC. The variable domain in full, completed from reference TRBV19 and TRBJ2-1, reads DGGITQSPKYLFRKEGQNVTLSCEQNLNHDAMYWYRQDPGQGLRLIYYSQIVNDFQKGDIAEGYSVSREKKESFPLTVTSAQKNPTAFYLCASSNNRRAVGDNEQFFGPGTRLTVL.